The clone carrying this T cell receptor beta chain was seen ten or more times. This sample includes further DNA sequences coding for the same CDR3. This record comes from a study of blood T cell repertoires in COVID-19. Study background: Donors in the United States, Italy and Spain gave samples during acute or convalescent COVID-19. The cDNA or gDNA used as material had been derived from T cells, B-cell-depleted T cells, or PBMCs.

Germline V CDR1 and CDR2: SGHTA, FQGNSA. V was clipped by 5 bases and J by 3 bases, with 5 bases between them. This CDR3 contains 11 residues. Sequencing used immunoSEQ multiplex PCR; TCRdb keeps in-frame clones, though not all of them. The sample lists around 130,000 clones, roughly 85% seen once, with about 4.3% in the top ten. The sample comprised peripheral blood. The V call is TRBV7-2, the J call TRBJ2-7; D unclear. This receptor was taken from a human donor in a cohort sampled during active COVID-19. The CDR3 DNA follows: TGTGCCAGCAGCCTCTACTACGAGCAGTACGTC. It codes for CASSLYYEQYV.